This entry describes one TCR beta chain. This clonotype has just a few counts. It lacks a known antigen. The input lacks base qualities; no much larger clone sits a single base away. The data are from a study of T cells after yellow fever vaccination (dated by TCRdb to between 2018 and 2021). In terms of the full investigation: The SMART-Seq v4 Ultra Low Input RNA kit was used to prepare libraries from fractions with low cell numbers. Bulk TCR alpha and beta repertoires were sequenced longitudinally to track T-cell clones before and after primary and booster YFV17D yellow fever vaccination. Two healthy male donors made up the cohort, one aged 18 to 29 years and the other aged 30 to 39 years. Bulk PBMC replicates and cell subsets were isolated from blood drawn at multiple timepoints before and after both primary and secondary immunization. The full study reports these points: The study included only a couple of donors, which limits how far the findings can be generalized. Most clones expanded after primary vaccination (about 96% of CD4 and around 88% of CD8) were re-detected after the booster, suggesting that broad memory maintenance occurred. The secondary T-cell response was found to be weaker but faster than the primary response, with a peak reached on day 5 rather than on day 15. A small fraction of clonotypes appeared in both the CD4 and CD8 compartments, likely as a result of convergent recombination. FACS-sorted repertoires could contain abundant contaminating clonotypes from the bulk population, so computational filtering was required.

CDR1 SQVTM and CDR2 ANQGSEA are derived from the germline V gene. The CDR3 starts with the cysteine, ends with the phenylalanine, and has 13 residues. Just the 39-base CDR3 DNA is kept, in frame starting at base 1. V was cut back by 7 bases and J by 0 bases, leaving a gap of 11 bases between them. Reads for this sample came from an Illumina NovaSeq 6000. TCR cDNA was made using 5'RACE template switching, a step that added a universal primer site and unique molecular identifiers. Priming of cDNA synthesis was performed from both the TCR alpha and TCR beta constant segments. Library amplification used two PCR steps, and the second PCR step added sample barcodes and sequencing adapters. Sequencing of libraries was performed on Illumina HiSeq 2500 (2x100 bp) or NovaSeq (2x150 bp). Per the source publication's procedure: Reads were demultiplexed and collapsed into UMI consensus sequences with MIGEC, and V(D)J alignment was performed with MiXCR. Using edgeR on replicate PBMC samples, clonotypes were called vaccine-responding if FDR was below 0.01 and the log2 fold change was above 5 up to day 15. Each bulk clonotype received a CD4 or CD8 identity based on whether the sequenced CD4 or CD8 repertoire contained that clonotype at higher abundance. TCRdb reanalyzed the raw reads on its own, using fastp at Q25 for trimming and MiXCR for clone calling, and kept in-frame beta chains. Each entry merges the rows of one CDR3 protein and shows their most common DNA and genes. For this entry, the V and J calls and clone size follow TCRdb and not the study's own pipeline. The sample table holds about 300,000 distinct CDR3 sequences, of which approximately 8% were seen once. The ten largest clonotypes hold around 3.3% of the sample.

The treatment or condition label of this sample denotes: live attenuated yellow fever vaccine strain. PBMCs were isolated from peripheral blood using a standard Ficoll-Paque protocol. Dynabeads CD4 and CD8 positive selection kits were used to isolate the CD4 and CD8 T-cell fractions. TriZol was used to extract RNA from bulk PBMCs, CD4 and CD8 fractions, and dextramer-positive and dextramer-negative fractions. This TCR was recovered from a man aged 18 to 30 who received the YFV17D yellow fever vaccine. The input for sequencing was CD4+ T cells sorted from PBMCs, taken 5 days after the yellow fever booster vaccination. The chain is made from TRBV29-1 and TRBJ2-3; TRBD1 is possibly the D segment (5 matching bases). The DNA sequence reads TGCAGCGGCCGACACAGGAGCACAGATACGCAGTATTTT. Translated, it reads CSGRHRSTDTQYF.